A few counts support the clone carrying this TCR beta chain. This specimen belongs to a study of patients and donors after allogeneic stem cell transplantation. One entry per CDR3 protein, called by TCRdb with MiXCR from the RT-PCR reads. The profile shows approximately 200,000 distinct CDR3 sequences, around 40% of them singletons. Looked up from germline, CDR1 is KGHSH and CDR2 is LQKENI. V was clipped by 4 bases and J by 4 bases, with 17 bases between them. This CDR3 is 16 amino acids long. The sequence came from a human donor who was either an allogeneic HSCT recipient or a stem cell or donor lymphocyte infusion donor (not recorded which). It is not recorded whose cells these are; they may come from a transplant donor. The sequencing sample was made of blood, either unsorted or a sorted T cell fraction (not recorded which). This sequence joins TRBV18 and TRBJ1-5; D is unresolved. The CDR3 DNA sequence: TGTGCCAGCTCACAGAAGGGTAGAGGGCCTAATCAGCCCCAGCATTTT. Translated, it gives CASSQKGRGPNQPQHF.